This T cell receptor beta chain was captured in a study of blood T cell repertoires in COVID-19. This CDR3 is built from 14 residues. Germline values: CDR1 KGHSH, CDR2 LQKENI. V lost 0 bases to trimming and J lost 8 bases, with 13 bases between them. Original processing methods: By means of reference gene primer amplification, nucleated cell counts were estimated. Clones were read by immunoSEQ multiplex PCR, and TCRdb kept only the in-frame ones, dropping some. V, J and clone size are those of that table, while D and trimming were read from the DNA. Here the sample spans more than 20,000 clones, around 90% being singletons.

The rearrangement joins TRBV18 to TRBJ1-2, with D maybe TRBD1 (6 bases). The clonotype was recovered from a human donor in a cohort sampled during active COVID-19. Sequences were obtained from peripheral blood. CDR3 residues: CASSPPSQGKGYTF. Here the CDR3 DNA reads TGTGCCAGCTCACCACCTTCCCAGGGGAAAGGCTACACCTTC.